The sequence of this T cell receptor (beta chain) was determined in a study of blood T cell repertoires in COVID-19. Study at large: There were acute and convalescent COVID-19 samples, and they came from the United States, Italy and Spain. The cDNA or gDNA used as material had been derived from T cells, B-cell-depleted T cells, or PBMCs.

Germline V gene sequence: CDR1 MDHEN, CDR2 SYDVKM. The CDR3 totals 15 residues. J gave up 7 bases and V 7 bases, and 12 bases lay outside the gene matches. The authors' processing: Reference gene primers were amplified, and this amplification served to estimate nucleated cell counts. Clones were sequenced by immunoSEQ multiplex PCR, and TCRdb holds only the in-frame ones, with some missing. V and J calls and clone size come straight from that table; D and trimming were deduced from the DNA. The table includes approximately 170,000 clones, 86% detected once. This clonotype originated in a woman of 80 years or more in a cohort sampled during active or convalescent COVID-19. Sequencing input: peripheral blood. This chain uses TRBV28 with TRBJ1-4; TRBD1 aligns across 7 bases. The chain's CDR3 is CASKTTGTIGEKLFF. For the CDR3, the DNA is TGTGCCAGCAAGACGACAGGGACAATCGGTGAAAAACTGTTTTTT. Full variable domain (remainder filled in from reference TRBV28 and TRBJ1-4): DVKVTQSSRYLVKRTGEKVFLECVQDMDHENMFWYRQDPGLGLRLIYFSYDVKMKEKGDIPEGYSVSREKKERFSLILESASTNQTSMYLCASKTTGTIGEKLFFGSGTQLSVL.